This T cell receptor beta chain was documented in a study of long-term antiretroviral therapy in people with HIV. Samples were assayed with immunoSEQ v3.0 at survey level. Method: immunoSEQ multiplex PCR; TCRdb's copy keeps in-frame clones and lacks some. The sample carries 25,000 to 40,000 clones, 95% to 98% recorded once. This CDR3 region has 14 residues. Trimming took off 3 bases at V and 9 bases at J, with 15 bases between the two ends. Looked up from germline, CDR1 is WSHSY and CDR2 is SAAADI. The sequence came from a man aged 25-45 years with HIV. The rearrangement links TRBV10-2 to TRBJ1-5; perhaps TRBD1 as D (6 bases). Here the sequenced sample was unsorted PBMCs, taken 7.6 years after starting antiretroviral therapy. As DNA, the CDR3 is TGCGCCAGCAGTGAACAGGGCTTCCCTGGGCCCCAGCATTTT. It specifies CASSEQGFPGPQHF.